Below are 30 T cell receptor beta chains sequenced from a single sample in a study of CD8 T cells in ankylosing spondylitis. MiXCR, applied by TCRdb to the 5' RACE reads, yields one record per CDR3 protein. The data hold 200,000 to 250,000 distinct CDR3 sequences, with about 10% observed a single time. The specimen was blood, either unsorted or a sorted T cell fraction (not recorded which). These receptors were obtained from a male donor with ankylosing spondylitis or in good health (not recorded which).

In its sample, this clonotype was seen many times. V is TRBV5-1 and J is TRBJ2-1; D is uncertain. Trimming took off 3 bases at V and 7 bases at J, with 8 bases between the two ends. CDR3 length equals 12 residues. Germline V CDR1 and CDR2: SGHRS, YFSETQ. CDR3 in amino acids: CASSSAGNEQFF. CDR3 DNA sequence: TGCGCCAGCAGCTCGGCCGGGAATGAGCAGTTCTTC.

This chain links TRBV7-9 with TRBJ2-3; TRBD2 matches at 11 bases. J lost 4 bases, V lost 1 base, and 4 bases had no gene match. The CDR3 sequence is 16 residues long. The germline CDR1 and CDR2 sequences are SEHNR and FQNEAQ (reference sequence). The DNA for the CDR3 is TGTGCCAGCAGCTTAGGAAAACTAGCGGGAGCAGATACGCAGTATTTT. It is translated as CASSLGKLAGADTQYF.

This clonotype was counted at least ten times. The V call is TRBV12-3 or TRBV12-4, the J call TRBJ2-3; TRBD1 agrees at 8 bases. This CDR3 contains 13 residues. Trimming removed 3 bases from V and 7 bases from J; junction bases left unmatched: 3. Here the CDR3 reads CASSFQGANTQYF. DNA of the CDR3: TGTGCCAGCAGTTTCCAGGGGGCTAATACGCAGTATTTT.

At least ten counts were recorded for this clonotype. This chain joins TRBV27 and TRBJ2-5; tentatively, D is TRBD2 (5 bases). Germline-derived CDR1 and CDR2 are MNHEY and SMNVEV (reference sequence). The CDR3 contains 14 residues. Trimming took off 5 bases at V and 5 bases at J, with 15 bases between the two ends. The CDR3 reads CASSLNRGSETQYF. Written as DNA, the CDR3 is TGTGCCAGCAGTCTTAATCGGGGTTCGGAGACCCAGTACTTC.

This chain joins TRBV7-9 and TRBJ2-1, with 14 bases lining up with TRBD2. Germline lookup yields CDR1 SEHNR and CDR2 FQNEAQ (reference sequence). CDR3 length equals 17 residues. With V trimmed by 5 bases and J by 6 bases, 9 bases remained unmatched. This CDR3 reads CASSRDRTSGRINEQFF. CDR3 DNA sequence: TGTGCCAGCAGCCGGGATCGGACTAGCGGGAGGATCAATGAGCAGTTCTTC.

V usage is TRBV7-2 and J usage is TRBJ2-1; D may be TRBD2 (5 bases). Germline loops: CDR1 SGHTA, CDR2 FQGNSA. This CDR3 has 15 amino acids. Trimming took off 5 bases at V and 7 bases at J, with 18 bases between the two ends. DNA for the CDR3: TGTGCCAGCAGCCGTCCGGTGGGAACTAGGAATGAGCAGTTCTTC. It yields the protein CASSRPVGTRNEQFF.

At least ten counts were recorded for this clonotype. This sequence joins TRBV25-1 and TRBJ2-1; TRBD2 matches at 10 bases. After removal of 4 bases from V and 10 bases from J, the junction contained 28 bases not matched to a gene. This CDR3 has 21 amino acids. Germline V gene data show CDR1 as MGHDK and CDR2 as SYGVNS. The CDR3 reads CASSAFLDRASSGRAFGEQFF. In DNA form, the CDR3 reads TGTGCCAGCAGTGCCTTTTTAGACAGGGCGTCTAGCGGGAGAGCCTTCGGGGAGCAGTTCTTC. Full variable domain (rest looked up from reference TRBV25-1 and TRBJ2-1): EADIYQTPRYLVIGTGKKITLECSQTMGHDKMYWYQQDPGMELHLIHYSYGVNSTEKGDLSSESTVSRIRTEHFPLTLESARPSHTSQYLCASSAFLDRASSGRAFGEQFFGPGTRLTVL.

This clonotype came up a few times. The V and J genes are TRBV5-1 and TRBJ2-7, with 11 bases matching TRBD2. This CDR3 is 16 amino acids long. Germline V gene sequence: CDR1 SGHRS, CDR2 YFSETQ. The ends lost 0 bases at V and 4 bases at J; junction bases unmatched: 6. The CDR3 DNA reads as TGCGCCAGCAGCTTGGGACTAGCGGGAAATGGGTACGAGCAGTACTTC. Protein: CASSLGLAGNGYEQYF.

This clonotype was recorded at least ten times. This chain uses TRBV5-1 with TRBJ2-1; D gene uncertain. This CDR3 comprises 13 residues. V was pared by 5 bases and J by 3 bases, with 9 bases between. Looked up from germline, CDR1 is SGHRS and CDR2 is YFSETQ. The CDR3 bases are TGCGCCAGCAGTGTACCCGTCTACAATGAGCAGTTCTTC. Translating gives CASSVPVYNEQFF.

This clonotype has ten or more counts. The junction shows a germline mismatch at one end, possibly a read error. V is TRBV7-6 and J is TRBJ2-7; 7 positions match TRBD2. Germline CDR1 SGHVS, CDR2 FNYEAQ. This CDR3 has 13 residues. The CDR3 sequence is CASSLYREGTTFF. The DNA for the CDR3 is TGTGCCAGCAGCTTATACCGAGAAGGGACTACCTTCTTC.

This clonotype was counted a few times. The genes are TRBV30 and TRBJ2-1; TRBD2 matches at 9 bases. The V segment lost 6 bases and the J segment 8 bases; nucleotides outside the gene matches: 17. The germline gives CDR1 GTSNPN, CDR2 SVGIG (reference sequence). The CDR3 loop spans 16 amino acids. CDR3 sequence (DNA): TGTGCCTGCCTAGGCAGCGGGAGGACAAGGCACTATGAGCAGTTCTTC. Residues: CACLGSGRTRHYEQFF.

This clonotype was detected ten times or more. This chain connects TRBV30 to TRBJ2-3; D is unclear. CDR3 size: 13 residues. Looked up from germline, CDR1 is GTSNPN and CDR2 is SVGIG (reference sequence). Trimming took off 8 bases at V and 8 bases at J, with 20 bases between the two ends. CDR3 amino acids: CALGGIGSATQYF. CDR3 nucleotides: TGTGCCCTGGGTGGGATTGGGTCCGCTACGCAGTATTTT. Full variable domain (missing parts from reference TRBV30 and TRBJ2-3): SQTIHQWPATLVQPVGSPLSLECTVEGTSNPNLYWYRQAAGRGLQLLFYSVGIGQISSEVPQNLSASRPQDRQFILSSKKLLLSDSGFYLCALGGIGSATQYFGPGTRLTVL.

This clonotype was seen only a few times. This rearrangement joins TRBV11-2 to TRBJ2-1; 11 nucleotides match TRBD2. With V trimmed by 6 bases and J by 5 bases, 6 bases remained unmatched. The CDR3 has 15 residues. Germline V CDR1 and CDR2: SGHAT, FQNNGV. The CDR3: CASRRASGRNNEQFF. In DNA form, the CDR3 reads TGTGCCAGCAGGAGGGCTAGCGGGAGGAACAATGAGCAGTTCTTC.

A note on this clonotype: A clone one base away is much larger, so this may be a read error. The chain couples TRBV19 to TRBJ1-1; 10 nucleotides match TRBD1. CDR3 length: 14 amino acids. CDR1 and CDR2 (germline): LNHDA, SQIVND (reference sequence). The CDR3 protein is CASSTGQGGTAAFF. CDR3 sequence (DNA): TGTGCCAGTAGTACCGGACAGGGGGGCACTGCAGCTTTCTTT.

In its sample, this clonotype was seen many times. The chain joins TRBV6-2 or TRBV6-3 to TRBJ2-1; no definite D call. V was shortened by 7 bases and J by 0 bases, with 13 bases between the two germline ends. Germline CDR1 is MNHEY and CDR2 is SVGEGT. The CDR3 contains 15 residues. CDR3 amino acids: CASTPRADSYNEQFF. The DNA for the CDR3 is TGTGCCAGCACCCCTCGGGCAGACTCCTACAATGAGCAGTTCTTC.

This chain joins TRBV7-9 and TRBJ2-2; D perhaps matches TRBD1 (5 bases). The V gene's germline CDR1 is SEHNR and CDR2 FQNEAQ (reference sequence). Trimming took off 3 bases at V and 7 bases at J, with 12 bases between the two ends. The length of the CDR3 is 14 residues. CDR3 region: CASSFTERGGELFF. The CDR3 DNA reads TGTGCCAGCAGCTTCACCGAAAGGGGCGGGGAGCTGTTTTTT.

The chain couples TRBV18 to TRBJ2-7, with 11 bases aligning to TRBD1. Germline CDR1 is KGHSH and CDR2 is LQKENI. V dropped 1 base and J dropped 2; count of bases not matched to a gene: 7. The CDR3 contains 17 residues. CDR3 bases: TGTGCCAGCTCACCACAATCCGGGACAGGGGGTGCCTACGAGCAGTACTTC. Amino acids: CASSPQSGTGGAYEQYF.

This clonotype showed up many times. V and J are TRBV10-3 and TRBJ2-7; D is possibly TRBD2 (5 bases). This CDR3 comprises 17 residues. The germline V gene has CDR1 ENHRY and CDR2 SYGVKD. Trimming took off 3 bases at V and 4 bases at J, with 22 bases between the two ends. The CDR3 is CAISDPGRAELSYEQYF. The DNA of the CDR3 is TGTGCCATCAGTGACCCGGGAAGGGCCGAACTCTCATACGAGCAGTACTTC.

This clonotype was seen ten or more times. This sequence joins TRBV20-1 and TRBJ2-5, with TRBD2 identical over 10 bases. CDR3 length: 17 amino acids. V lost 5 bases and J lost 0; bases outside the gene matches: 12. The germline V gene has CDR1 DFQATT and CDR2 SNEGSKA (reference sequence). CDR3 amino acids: CSAPTPTSGWYQETQYF. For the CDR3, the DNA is TGCAGTGCTCCTACGCCGACTAGCGGGTGGTACCAAGAGACCCAGTACTTC.

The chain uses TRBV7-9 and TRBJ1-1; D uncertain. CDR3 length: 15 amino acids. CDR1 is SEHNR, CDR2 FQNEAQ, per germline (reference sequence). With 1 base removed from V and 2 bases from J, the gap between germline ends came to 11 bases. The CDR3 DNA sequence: TGTGCCAGCAGCTTAGGGTGGGATCTTAACACTGAAGCTTTCTTT. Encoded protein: CASSLGWDLNTEAFF. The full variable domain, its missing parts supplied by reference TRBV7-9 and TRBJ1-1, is DTGVSQNPRHKITKRGQNVTFRCDPISEHNRLYWYRQTLGQGPEFLTYFQNEAQLEKSRLLSDRFSAERPKGSFSTLEIQRTEQGDSAMYLCASSLGWDLNTEAFFGQGTRLTVV.

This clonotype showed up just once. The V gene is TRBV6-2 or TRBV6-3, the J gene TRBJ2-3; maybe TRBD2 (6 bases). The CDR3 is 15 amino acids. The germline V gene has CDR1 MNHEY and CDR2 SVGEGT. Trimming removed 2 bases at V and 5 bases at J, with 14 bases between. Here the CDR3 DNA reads TGTGCCAGCAGTTACGGCCCCCTGGGGGGAGATACGCAGTATTTT. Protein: CASSYGPLGGDTQYF.

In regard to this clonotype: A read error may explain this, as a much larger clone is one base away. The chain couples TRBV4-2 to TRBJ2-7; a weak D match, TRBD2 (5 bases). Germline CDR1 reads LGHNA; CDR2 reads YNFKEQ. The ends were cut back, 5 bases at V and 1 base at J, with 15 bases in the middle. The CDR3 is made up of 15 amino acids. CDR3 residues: CASSLLGPGSYEQYF. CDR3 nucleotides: TGTGCCAGCAGCTTGTTGGGTCCGGGGTCCTACGAGCAGTACTTC.

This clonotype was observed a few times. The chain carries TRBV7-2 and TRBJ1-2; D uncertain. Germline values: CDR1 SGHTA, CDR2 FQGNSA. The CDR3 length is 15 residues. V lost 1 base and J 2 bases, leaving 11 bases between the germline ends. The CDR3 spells CASSLGAGWNYGYTF. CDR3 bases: TGTGCCAGCAGCTTAGGGGCAGGCTGGAACTATGGCTACACCTTC.

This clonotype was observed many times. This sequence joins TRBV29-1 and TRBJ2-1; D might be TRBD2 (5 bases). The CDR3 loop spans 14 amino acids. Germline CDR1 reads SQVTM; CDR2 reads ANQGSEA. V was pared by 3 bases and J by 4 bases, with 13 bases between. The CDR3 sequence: CSVEAEVRYNEQFF. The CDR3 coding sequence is TGCAGCGTTGAGGCGGAGGTCAGGTACAATGAGCAGTTCTTC.

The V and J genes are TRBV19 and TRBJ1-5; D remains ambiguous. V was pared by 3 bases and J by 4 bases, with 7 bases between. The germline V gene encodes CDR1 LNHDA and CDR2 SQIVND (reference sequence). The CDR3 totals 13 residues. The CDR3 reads CASSIPRNQPQHF. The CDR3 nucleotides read TGTGCCAGTAGTATCCCCAGAAATCAGCCCCAGCATTTT.

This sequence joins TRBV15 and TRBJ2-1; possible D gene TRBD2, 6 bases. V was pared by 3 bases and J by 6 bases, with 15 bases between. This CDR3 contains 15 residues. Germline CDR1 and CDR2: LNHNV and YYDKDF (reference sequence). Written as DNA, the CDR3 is TGTGCCACCAGCAGCAACCCGGGGCGGGGCAATGAGCAGTTCTTC. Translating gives CATSSNPGRGNEQFF. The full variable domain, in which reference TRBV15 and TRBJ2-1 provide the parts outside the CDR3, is DAMVIQNPRYQVTQFGKPVTLSCSQTLNHNVMYWYQQKSSQAPKLLFHYYDKDFNNEADTPDNFQSRRPNTSFCFLDIRSPGLGDTAMYLCATSSNPGRGNEQFFGPGTRLTVL.

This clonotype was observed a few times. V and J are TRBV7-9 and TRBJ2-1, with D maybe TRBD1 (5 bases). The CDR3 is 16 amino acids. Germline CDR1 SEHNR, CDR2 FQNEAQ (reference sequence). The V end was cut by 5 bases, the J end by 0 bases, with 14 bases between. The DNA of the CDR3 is TGTGCCAGCAGCCCCCCGCCAGGGCCCTCCTACAATGAGCAGTTCTTC. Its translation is CASSPPPGPSYNEQFF.

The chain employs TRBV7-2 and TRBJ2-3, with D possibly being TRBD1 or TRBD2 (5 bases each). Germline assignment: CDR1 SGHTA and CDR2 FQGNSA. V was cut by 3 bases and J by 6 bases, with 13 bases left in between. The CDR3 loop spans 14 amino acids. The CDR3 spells CASSLMRGVDTQYF. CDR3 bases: TGTGCCAGCAGCTTGATGAGGGGCGTGGATACGCAGTATTTT.

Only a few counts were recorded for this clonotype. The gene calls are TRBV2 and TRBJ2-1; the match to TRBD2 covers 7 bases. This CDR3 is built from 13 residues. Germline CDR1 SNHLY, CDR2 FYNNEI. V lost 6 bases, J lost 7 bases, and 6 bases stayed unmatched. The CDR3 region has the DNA TGTGCCAGCAGCCCTATGGGGGGGAATGAGCAGTTCTTC. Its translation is CASSPMGGNEQFF.

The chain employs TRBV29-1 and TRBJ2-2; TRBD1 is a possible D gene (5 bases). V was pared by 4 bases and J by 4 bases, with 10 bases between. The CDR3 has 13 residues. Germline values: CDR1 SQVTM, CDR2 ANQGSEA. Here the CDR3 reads CSVADSTTGELFF. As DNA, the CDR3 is TGCAGCGTTGCCGACAGTACCACCGGGGAGCTGTTTTTT.